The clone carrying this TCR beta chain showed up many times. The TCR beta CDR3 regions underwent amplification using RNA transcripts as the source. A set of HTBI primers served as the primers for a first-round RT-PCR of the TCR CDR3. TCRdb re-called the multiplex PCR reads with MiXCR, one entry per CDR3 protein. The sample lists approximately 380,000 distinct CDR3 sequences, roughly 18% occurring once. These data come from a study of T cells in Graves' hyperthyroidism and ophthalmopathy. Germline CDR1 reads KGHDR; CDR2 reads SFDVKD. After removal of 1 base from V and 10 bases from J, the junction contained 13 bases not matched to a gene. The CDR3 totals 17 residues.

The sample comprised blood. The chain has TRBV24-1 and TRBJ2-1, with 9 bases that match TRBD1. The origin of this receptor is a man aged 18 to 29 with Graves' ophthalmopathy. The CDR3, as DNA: TGTGCCACCAGTGATTTTAAGCGACAGGGGGTGAATGAGGAGCAGTTCTTC. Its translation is CATSDFKRQGVNEEQFF.